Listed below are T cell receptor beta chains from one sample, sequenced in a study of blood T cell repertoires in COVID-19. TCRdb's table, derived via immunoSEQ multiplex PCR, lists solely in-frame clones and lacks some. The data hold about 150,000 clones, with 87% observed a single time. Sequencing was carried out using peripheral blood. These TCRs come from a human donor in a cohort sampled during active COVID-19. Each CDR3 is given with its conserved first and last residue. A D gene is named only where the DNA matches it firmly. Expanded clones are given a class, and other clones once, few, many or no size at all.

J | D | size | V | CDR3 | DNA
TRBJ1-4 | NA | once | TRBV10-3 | CAISDLYYEKLFF | TGTGCCATCAGTGATCTATACTATGAAAAACTGTTTTTT
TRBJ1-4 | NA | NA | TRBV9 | CAADRTHAGHEKLFF | TGTGCCGCCGATCGGACCCACGCAGGGCACGAAAAACTGTTTTTT
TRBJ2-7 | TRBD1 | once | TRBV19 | CASSIGRDRAHEQYF | TGTGCCAGTAGTATAGGCCGGGACAGGGCCCACGAGCAGTACTTC
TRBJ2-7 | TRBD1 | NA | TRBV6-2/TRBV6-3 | CASSWGQGPYEQYF | TGTGCCAGCAGTTGGGGACAGGGACCCTACGAGCAGTACTTC
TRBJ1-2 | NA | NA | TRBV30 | CAWSSGQSNYGYTF | TGTGCCTGGAGTTCCGGACAGTCTAACTATGGCTACACCTTC
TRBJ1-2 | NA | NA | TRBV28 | CASSFSGYGYTF | TGTGCCAGCAGTTTTTCAGGGTATGGCTACACCTTC
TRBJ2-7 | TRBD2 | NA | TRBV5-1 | CASSFGGGGTYEQYF | TGCGCCAGCAGCTTTGGTGGCGGGGGGACCTACGAGCAGTACTTC
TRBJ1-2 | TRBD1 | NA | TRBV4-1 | CASSQDPHRTGHNYGYTF | TGCGCCAGCAGCCAAGATCCGCACCGGACAGGGCATAACTATGGCTACACCTTC
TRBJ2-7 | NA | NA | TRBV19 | CASSIAVTYEQYF | TGTGCCAGTAGTATCGCGGTTACCTACGAGCAGTACTTC
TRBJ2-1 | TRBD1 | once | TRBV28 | CASSTRDSKSYNEQFF | TGTGCCAGCAGTACCAGGGACAGTAAGTCCTACAATGAGCAGTTCTTC
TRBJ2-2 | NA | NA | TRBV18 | CASSYSDRWNTGELFF | TGTGCCAGCTCATATTCCGACAGGTGGAACACCGGGGAGCTGTTTTTT
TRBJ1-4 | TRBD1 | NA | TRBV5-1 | CASSFDRGEKLFF | TGCGCCAGCAGCTTTGACAGGGGTGAAAAACTGTTTTTT
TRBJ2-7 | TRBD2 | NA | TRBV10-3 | CAIRGLAGEYEQYF | TGTGCCATCAGGGGACTAGCGGGAGAGTACGAGCAGTACTTC
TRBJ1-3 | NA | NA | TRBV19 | CASSMLGPGNTIYF | TGTGCCAGTAGTATGTTGGGGCCTGGAAACACCATATATTTT
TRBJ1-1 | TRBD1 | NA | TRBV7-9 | CASSPGQGGTEAFF | TGTGCCAGCAGCCCAGGACAGGGTGGCACTGAAGCTTTCTTT
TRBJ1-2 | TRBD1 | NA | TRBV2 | CASKDRGPGGYTF | TGTGCCAGCAAAGACAGGGGGCCCGGTGGCTACACCTTC
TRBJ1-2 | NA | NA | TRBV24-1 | CATSDLPGKSGYTF | TGTGCCACCAGTGATTTGCCCGGGAAATCTGGCTACACCTTC
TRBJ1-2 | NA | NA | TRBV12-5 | CASGPDRYGYTF | TGTGCTAGTGGTCCCGACAGATATGGCTACACCTTC
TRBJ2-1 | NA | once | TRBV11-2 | CASSLDMTREQFF | TGTGCCAGCAGCTTAGATATGACACGGGAGCAGTTCTTC
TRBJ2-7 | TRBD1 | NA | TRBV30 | CAWSSDRDPYEQYF | TGTGCCTGGAGTTCGGACAGGGACCCCTACGAGCAGTACTTC
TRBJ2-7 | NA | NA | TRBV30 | CAWSGTNPYEQYF | TGTGCCTGGAGCGGGACAAACCCGTACGAGCAGTACTTC
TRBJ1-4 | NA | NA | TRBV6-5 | CASTSGGAQDEKLFF | TGTGCCAGCACCAGCGGGGGGGCGCAGGATGAAAAACTGTTTTTT
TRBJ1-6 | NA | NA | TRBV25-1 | CASSDKTGALNSPLHF | TGTGCCAGCAGTGACAAGACAGGAGCACTTAATTCACCCCTCCACTTT
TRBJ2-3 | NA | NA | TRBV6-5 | CASSQLVVDTQYF | TGTGCCAGCAGTCAACTAGTAGTGGATACGCAGTATTTT
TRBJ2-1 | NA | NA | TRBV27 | CASSLHARFDEQFF | TGTGCCAGCAGTTTACACGCGCGATTCGATGAGCAGTTCTTC
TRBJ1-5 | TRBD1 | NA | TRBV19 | CASSGDRGRNQPQHF | TGTGCCAGTAGTGGAGACAGGGGGAGGAATCAGCCCCAGCATTTT
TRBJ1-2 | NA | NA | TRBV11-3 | CASSLVTGSYGYTF | TGTGCCAGCAGCTTAGTAACAGGGAGCTATGGCTACACCTTC
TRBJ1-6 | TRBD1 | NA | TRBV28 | CASSRIGTGGDSPLHF | TGTGCCAGCAGTCGTATAGGGACAGGGGGAGATTCACCCCTCCACTTT
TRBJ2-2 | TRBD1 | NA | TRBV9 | CASARTGDTGELFF | TGTGCCAGCGCCAGGACAGGGGACACCGGGGAGCTGTTTTTT
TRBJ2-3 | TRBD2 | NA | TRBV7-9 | CASSVPSGVTDTQYF | TGTGCCAGCAGCGTCCCTAGCGGGGTCACAGATACGCAGTATTTT
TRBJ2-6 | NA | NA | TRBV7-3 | CASTVSRAGANVLTF | TGTGCCAGCACAGTTTCCAGGGCTGGGGCCAACGTCCTGACTTTC
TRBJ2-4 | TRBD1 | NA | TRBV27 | CASSPDRVRVGNIQYF | TGTGCCAGCAGTCCCGACAGGGTACGAGTGGGCAACATTCAGTACTTC
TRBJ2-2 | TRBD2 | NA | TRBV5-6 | CASSLAGVNTGELFF | TGTGCCAGCAGCTTAGCGGGAGTGAACACCGGGGAGCTGTTTTTT
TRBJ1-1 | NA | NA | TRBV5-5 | CASSSDSWVLNTEAFF | TGTGCCAGCAGCTCTGACAGTTGGGTCCTGAACACTGAAGCTTTCTTT
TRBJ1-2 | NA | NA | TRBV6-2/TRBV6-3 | CASSPQVTYGYTF | TGTGCCAGCAGTCCACAGGTGACCTATGGCTACACCTTC
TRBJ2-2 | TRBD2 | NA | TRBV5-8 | CASTGTSGRANTGELFF | TGTGCCAGCACCGGGACTAGCGGGAGGGCCAACACCGGGGAGCTGTTTTTT
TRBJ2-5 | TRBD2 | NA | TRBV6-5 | CASSRPLGGQETQYF | TGTGCCAGCAGCCGACCCCTCGGGGGGCAAGAGACCCAGTACTTC
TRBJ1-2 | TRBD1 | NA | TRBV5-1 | CASSLRGLEIGGYTF | TGCGCCAGCAGCTTGAGAGGCCTGGAAATAGGGGGCTACACCTTT
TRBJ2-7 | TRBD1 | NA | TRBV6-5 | CASRKTGDPYEQYF | TGTGCCAGCAGAAAGACAGGGGACCCCTACGAGCAGTACTTC
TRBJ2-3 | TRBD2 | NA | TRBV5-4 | CASSLTSGRTDTQYF | TGTGCCAGCAGCTTGACTAGCGGGAGAACAGATACGCAGTATTTT
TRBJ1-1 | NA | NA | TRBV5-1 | CASSLGFGGREFTEAFF | TGCGCCAGCAGCTTGGGCTTTGGCGGCAGGGAATTCACTGAAGCTTTCTTT
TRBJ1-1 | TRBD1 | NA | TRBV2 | CASRALRTGGNTEAFF | TGTGCCAGCAGGGCCCTCCGGACAGGGGGGAACACTGAAGCTTTCTTT